Presented here are 25 T cell receptor beta chains from one specimen sequenced in a study of vaccination and CD4 T cells after COVID-19. TCRdb reprocessed the PCR reads with MiXCR, giving one entry per CDR3 protein. Of about 29,000 distinct CDR3 sequences listed, 49% are singletons. The time point was: late sampling 161 to 241 days after vaccination in three convalescent patients. Here the sequenced sample was CD4+ T cells from blood, taken about 7 months after SARS-CoV-2 vaccination. The receptors derive from a human donor who had recovered from COVID-19.

V gene TRBV10-3 combines with J gene TRBJ2-7, with 9 bases matching TRBD1. Germline V gene sequence: CDR1 ENHRY, CDR2 SYGVKD. J lost 5 bases, V lost 6 bases, and 5 bases had no gene match. The CDR3 has 13 amino acids. The CDR3 bases are TGTGCCATCAGGGGACAGGGTGTGAACGAGCAGTACTTC. Amino acids: CAIRGQGVNEQYF.

The chain joins TRBV7-9 to TRBJ2-3; 9 nucleotides match TRBD1. CDR3 length equals 16 residues. CDR1 is SEHNR and CDR2 is FQNEAQ in the germline V gene (reference sequence). V dropped 1 base and J dropped 0; count of bases not matched to a gene: 2. CDR3 sequence reads: CASSLVGTGSTDTQYF. CDR3 coding DNA: TGTGCCAGCAGCTTAGTGGGGACAGGGAGCACAGATACGCAGTATTTT.

Here the CDR3 reads CASSVAGGADEQFF. For the CDR3, the DNA is TGTGCCAGCAGTGTAGCGGGAGGGGCCGATGAGCAGTTCTTC. This chain joins TRBV2 and TRBJ2-1, with 11 bases matching TRBD2. CDR3 length: 14 amino acids. Germline CDR1 is SNHLY and CDR2 is FYNNEI. V gave up 4 bases and J gave up 8 bases; unmatched junction bases: 4.

This clonotype was observed a few times. The rearrangement links TRBV19 to TRBJ2-5; no reliable D call. CDR1 is LNHDA, CDR2 SQIVND, per germline (reference sequence). V was cut by 6 bases and J by 7 bases, with 18 bases left in between. The length of the CDR3 is 14 residues. CDR3 nucleotides: TGTGCCAGTAGCAACGACCCGAGTCTAGGGACCCAGTACTTC. Amino acid sequence: CASSNDPSLGTQYF. The full variable domain, rest sourced from reference TRBV19 and TRBJ2-5, is DGGITQSPKYLFRKEGQNVTLSCEQNLNHDAMYWYRQDPGQGLRLIYYSQIVNDFQKGDIAEGYSVSREKKESFPLTVTSAQKNPTAFYLCASSNDPSLGTQYFGPGTRLLVL.

Only a few counts were recorded for this clonotype. The genes are TRBV21-1 and TRBJ1-6; TRBD1 is the table's D call and was not checked against the DNA. TRBV21-1 represents a pseudogene. The CDR3 spans 16 residues. CDR3 region: CASSPRRGGGNSPLHF. CDR3 nucleotides: TGTGCCAGCAGCCCTCGTAGAGGGGGAGGCAATTCACCCCTCCACTTT.

This clonotype was seen just once. This chain joins TRBV6-1 and TRBJ2-1, with TRBD2 as a possible D gene (6 bases). The CDR3 is 13 amino acids. Deletions cut 7 bases from V and 7 bases from J, with 14 bases between. The V gene's germline CDR1 is MNHNS and CDR2 SASEGT. The CDR3 region has the DNA TGTGCCAGCACACGACTAGAGGTGAATGAGCAGTTCTTC. Translation: CASTRLEVNEQFF.

The rearrangement uses TRBV30 and TRBJ2-7, with D unresolved. Trimming shortened V by 3 bases and J by 2 bases, and 11 bases separated the two germline ends. The CDR3 spans 13 residues. Germline V gene sequence: CDR1 GTSNPN, CDR2 SVGIG (reference sequence). CDR3: CAWRRGIAYEQYF. The CDR3 DNA reads TGTGCCTGGAGGCGTGGGATTGCCTACGAGCAGTACTTC.

This chain links TRBV6-1 with TRBJ1-1; D call uncertain. Germline V gene lookup returns CDR1 MNHNS and CDR2 SASEGT. The CDR3 covers 11 residues. Trimming took off 9 bases at V and 3 bases at J, with 8 bases between the two ends. DNA for the CDR3: TGTGCCAGTAAAAGGGACACTGAAGCTTTCTTT. This sequence encodes CASKRDTEAFF.

The CDR3: CASSYSVSGSHGEQFF. CDR3 bases: TGTGCCAGCAGTTACTCGGTCAGCGGGAGTCACGGTGAGCAGTTCTTC. The chain links TRBV6-2 or TRBV6-3 to TRBJ2-1; 8 nucleotides match TRBD2. V trimming: 0 bases; J trimming: 9 bases; junction bases outside the gene matches: 10. Germline V gives CDR1 MNHEY, CDR2 SVGEGT. The CDR3 totals 16 residues.

The rearrangement uses TRBV24-1 and TRBJ2-1; 7 bases line up with TRBD1. V trimming: 4 bases; J trimming: 4 bases; junction bases outside the gene matches: 9. The CDR3 has 16 amino acids. The germline CDR1 and CDR2 sequences are KGHDR and SFDVKD. The CDR3 nucleotides are TGTGCCACCAGTGACCCCGGACAGGCCATATACAATGAGCAGTTCTTC. Its translation: CATSDPGQAIYNEQFF.

The sample holds a few counts of this clonotype. The rearrangement links TRBV6-1 to TRBJ1-6, with D possibly matching TRBD1 (5 bases). Trimming removed 10 bases from V and 7 bases from J, with 23 bases in between. Looked up from germline, CDR1 is MNHNS and CDR2 is SASEGT. This CDR3 is 16 amino acids long. CDR3 nucleotides: TGTGCCACCAGGTGGGGGTCAGAAAGGCTCAATTCACCCCTCCACTTT. Translating it yields CATRWGSERLNSPLHF.

The chain is built from TRBV28 and TRBJ1-5; D possibly corresponds to TRBD1 (6 bases). V was cut by 1 base and J by 7 bases, with 23 bases left in between. Germline V CDR1 and CDR2: MDHEN, SYDVKM. CDR3 size: 18 residues. The CDR3 sequence: CASSLFYSRGSKGQPQHF. Written as DNA, the CDR3 is TGTGCCAGCAGTTTATTTTATTCGAGGGGGTCAAAGGGGCAGCCCCAGCATTTT. The full variable domain, rest sourced from reference TRBV28 and TRBJ1-5, is DVKVTQSSRYLVKRTGEKVFLECVQDMDHENMFWYRQDPGLGLRLIYFSYDVKMKEKGDIPEGYSVSREKKERFSLILESASTNQTSMYLCASSLFYSRGSKGQPQHFGDGTRLSIL.

The table lists this clonotype with a few counts. The chain links TRBV28 to TRBJ1-6; D is unresolved. V was pared by 6 bases and J by 4 bases, with 13 bases between. CDR3 size: 15 residues. The germline V gene encodes CDR1 MDHEN and CDR2 SYDVKM. CDR3 residues: CASSPYHGYNSPLHF. CDR3 in DNA: TGTGCCAGCAGCCCTTATCACGGGTATAATTCACCCCTCCACTTT.

This clonotype was seen a handful of times. This chain links TRBV6-1 with TRBJ2-3; 7 positions match TRBD1. This CDR3 region has 13 residues. CDR1 and CDR2 (germline): MNHNS, SASEGT. The junction had 4 bases not matched to a gene; V was cut back by 8 bases and J by 2 bases. The CDR3 nucleotides read TGTGCCAGCGGGGGACAGAACACAGATACGCAGTATTTT. Its translation is CASGGQNTDTQYF.

The J gene is TRBJ2-5, the V gene TRBV9; 8 bases are a match to TRBD2. CDR1 and CDR2 (germline): SGDLS, YYNGEE. V lost 4 bases, J lost 4 bases, and 12 bases stayed unmatched. The CDR3 loop spans 16 amino acids. CDR3 region: CASSPEETSAIETQYF. The CDR3 coding sequence is TGTGCCAGCAGCCCAGAGGAGACTAGCGCTATAGAGACCCAGTACTTC.

A few counts support this clonotype. The gene calls are TRBV6-5 and TRBJ2-1; maybe TRBD2 (6 bases). Germline CDR1 reads MNHEY; CDR2 reads SVGAGI. The CDR3 contains 15 residues. V dropped 0 bases and J dropped 4 bases, with 10 bases sitting between them. CDR3 bases: TGTGCCAGCAGTTACTCCGGGAGCGGTTACAATGAGCAGTTCTTC. Protein: CASSYSGSGYNEQFF.

This clonotype was found a few times. The chain joins TRBV20-1 to TRBJ2-3; 8 positions agree with TRBD2. CDR1 is DFQATT and CDR2 is SNEGSKA in the germline V gene (reference sequence). The CDR3 is 15 residues long. Losses at the gene ends were 6 bases for V and 2 bases for J; bases not matched to a gene: 10. The CDR3 DNA follows: TGCAGTGCCCGGCCCCTAGCGGGCCCCACAGATACGCAGTATTTT. Translated, it gives CSARPLAGPTDTQYF.

This clonotype occurred a few times. The J gene is TRBJ2-5, the V gene TRBV20-1; D not certain. The CDR3 is 16 residues long. CDR1 and CDR2 (germline): DFQATT, SNEGSKA (reference sequence). V dropped 4 bases and J dropped 5 bases, with 23 bases sitting between them. CDR3 DNA: TGCAGTGCTACCTTTGACGAGATCCGCCGGTGGGAGACCCAGTACTTC. As protein: CSATFDEIRRWETQYF.

V and J are TRBV7-3 and TRBJ2-3; D is perhaps TRBD2 (6 bases). CDR3 length: 18 amino acids. Trimming left V 2 bases short and J 4 bases short, with 22 bases between. Germline CDR1 is SGHTA and CDR2 is FQGTGA. As DNA, the CDR3 is TGTGCCAGCAGCTTAGTCCCCCCCCAGGGAGGTTTCGCAGATACGCAGTATTTT. Its protein is CASSLVPPQGGFADTQYF.

The rearrangement links TRBV6-2 or TRBV6-3 to TRBJ2-3; no firm D call. Trimming took off 8 bases at V and 1 base at J, with 13 bases between the two ends. The CDR3 has 14 amino acids. The germline V gene has CDR1 MNHEY and CDR2 SVGEGT. For the CDR3, the DNA is TGTGCCAGCTCTTGGTCGTGGGGCACAGATACGCAGTATTTT. This encodes CASSWSWGTDTQYF.

CDR3 DNA: TGCGCCAGCAGCAAGGAGGTCCTACCCGGGTACCAAGAGACCCAGTACTTC. Translated: CASSKEVLPGYQETQYF. The J gene is TRBJ2-5, the V gene TRBV4-3, with a weak D call TRBD2 (5 bases). Trimming cost V 5 bases and J 0 bases, with 19 bases left between them. The CDR3 totals 17 residues. The germline V gene encodes CDR1 LGHNA and CDR2 YSLEER.

This clonotype has only a few counts. The chain has TRBV20-1 and TRBJ1-2, with 8 bases lining up with TRBD1. J lost 0 bases, V lost 5 bases, and 2 bases had no gene match. The germline V gene encodes CDR1 DFQATT and CDR2 SNEGSKA (reference sequence). The CDR3 contains 13 residues. In DNA form, the CDR3 reads TGCAGTGCTTCGGGACAGGCTAACTATGGCTACACCTTC. This gives the protein CSASGQANYGYTF.

The gene calls are TRBV20-1 and TRBJ1-3, with a tentative D call TRBD1 (5 bases). CDR1 and CDR2 (germline): DFQATT, SNEGSKA (reference sequence). CDR3 length: 12 amino acids. Trimming took off 6 bases at V and 3 bases at J, with 9 bases between the two ends. CDR3 coding DNA: TGCAGTGCCCGGGACGTTGGAAACACCATATATTTT. Amino acids: CSARDVGNTIYF.

This chain connects TRBV7-8 to TRBJ2-7; 7 positions agree with TRBD1. The germline CDR1 and CDR2 sequences are SGHVS and FQNEAQ. The junction had 4 bases not matched to a gene; V was cut back by 6 bases and J by 2 bases. CDR3 size: 13 residues. The DNA for the CDR3 is TGTGCCAGCAGTCAGGGACAGCCCTACGAGCAGTACTTC. Its translation is CASSQGQPYEQYF.

The gene calls are TRBV7-3 and TRBJ2-2; D is undetermined. This CDR3 has 13 residues. Germline-derived CDR1 and CDR2 are SGHTA and FQGTGA. V dropped 4 bases and J dropped 5 bases, with 8 bases sitting between them. CDR3 DNA sequence: TGTGCCAGCAGCTCGGTCCCTACCGGGGAGCTGTTTTTT. Translated: CASSSVPTGELFF.